These 25 T cell receptor beta chains share one sample of origin, sequenced in a study of tissue T cells after allogeneic stem cell transplantation. Profiling relied on immunoSEQ multiplex PCR, and the TCRdb table lists in-frame clones only, not all of them. The table includes 6,000 to 6,500 clones, around 70% detected once. The material sequenced was tissue from the stomach, taken at autopsy. The receptors were sampled from a woman between 18 and 55 years old with breast cancer.

The J gene is TRBJ1-6, the V gene TRBV27; a weak D match, TRBD1 (6 bases). Per the germline V gene, CDR1 is MNHEY and CDR2 is SMNVEV (reference sequence). This CDR3 has 16 amino acids. Trimming shortened V by 5 bases and J by 10 bases, and 21 bases separated the two germline ends. CDR3 region: CASSPTLQGRGSPLHF. The CDR3 DNA reads TGTGCCAGCAGTCCCACTTTACAGGGCAGAGGATCACCCCTCCACTTT.

The chain couples TRBV29-1 to TRBJ2-7; D call uncertain. This CDR3 has 14 residues. CDR1 and CDR2 from the germline V gene are SQVTM and ANQGSEA. Trimming pared 7 bases from V and 2 bases from J, leaving 18 bases between. This CDR3 reads CSAGPRTDTYEQYF. The CDR3, as DNA: TGCAGCGCGGGCCCCAGGACGGATACCTACGAGCAGTACTTC.

The rearrangement joins TRBV6-1 to TRBJ2-1; 8 bases match TRBD2. Looked up from germline, CDR1 is MNHNS and CDR2 is SASEGT. CDR3 size: 16 residues. Trimming took 0 bases from V and 4 from J; bases not matched to a gene: 5. CDR3 loop: CASSEASGLGYNEQFF. As DNA, the CDR3 is TGTGCCAGCAGTGAAGCTTCGGGACTAGGTTACAATGAGCAGTTCTTC.

The chain couples TRBV7-3 to TRBJ2-5; 11 bases are shared with TRBD2. The CDR3 is made up of 14 amino acids. J gave up 4 bases and V 5 bases, and 3 bases lay outside the gene matches. CDR1 and CDR2 (germline): SGHTA, FQGTGA. This CDR3 reads CASSVGTSGETQYF. CDR3 DNA: TGTGCCAGCAGCGTAGGGACTAGCGGAGAGACCCAGTACTTC.

V is TRBV9 and J is TRBJ2-2, with TRBD2 as a possible D gene (6 bases). There are 17 residues in the CDR3. The V gene lost 3 bases and the J gene lost 3 bases, with 18 bases spanning the gap. CDR1 SGDLS and CDR2 YYNGEE come from the germline V gene. The CDR3 here is CASSASNPGLHTGELFF. CDR3 in DNA: TGTGCCAGCAGCGCTAGCAACCCGGGACTTCACACCGGGGAGCTGTTTTTT.

The chain combines TRBV30 with TRBJ2-2; 10 nucleotides agree with TRBD1. The CDR3 consists of 14 residues. The germline V gene has CDR1 GTSNPN and CDR2 SVGIG (reference sequence). The ends lost 6 bases at V and 3 bases at J; junction bases unmatched: 4. DNA of the CDR3: TGTGCCTGTGACAGGGGGCAGGACACCGGGGAGCTGTTTTTT. Its translation is CACDRGQDTGELFF. Full variable domain (outside the CDR3, taken from reference TRBV30 and TRBJ2-2): SQTIHQWPATLVQPVGSPLSLECTVEGTSNPNLYWYRQAAGRGLQLLFYSVGIGQISSEVPQNLSASRPQDRQFILSSKKLLLSDSGFYLCACDRGQDTGELFFGEGSRLTVL.

This clone was recorded only once. This chain connects TRBV5-1 to TRBJ1-2; 8 bases fit TRBD1. V lost 0 bases and J lost 0; bases outside the gene matches: 1. The CDR3 runs 15 residues. The germline V gene has CDR1 SGHRS and CDR2 YFSETQ. For the CDR3, the DNA is TGCGCCAGCAGCTTGGAGACAGGGGCTAACTATGGCTACACCTTC. This translates into CASSLETGANYGYTF.

The chain couples TRBV30 to TRBJ2-6; unclear D gene. V was trimmed by 3 bases and J by 0 bases, leaving 9 bases between them. CDR1 and CDR2 (germline): GTSNPN, SVGIG (reference sequence). CDR3 length: 15 amino acids. CDR3 nucleotides: TGTGCCTGGAGCGTAAGCCGCTCTGGGGCCAACGTCCTGACTTTC. Translated: CAWSVSRSGANVLTF.

The gene calls are TRBV4-2 and TRBJ1-4; TRBD1 aligns across 7 bases. J was trimmed by 5 bases and V by 2 bases; bases with no gene match: 8. Germline CDR1 LGHNA, CDR2 YNFKEQ. The CDR3 is 16 amino acids. The CDR3 nucleotides read TGTGCCAGCAGCCAAATGGCCGGGACAGAGAATGAAAAACTGTTTTTT. It specifies CASSQMAGTENEKLFF.

The rearrangement uses TRBV3-1 (or the pseudogene TRBV3-2) and TRBJ2-5; TRBD2 might be the D (6 bases). The CDR3 is 13 amino acids. V was cut by 3 bases and J by 10 bases, with 15 bases left in between. In germline, CDR1 is LGHDT, CDR2 YNNKEL (reference sequence). CDR3 sequence (DNA): TGTGCCAGCAGCCAGGGACTCCCAGGGATCCAGTACTTC. Translation gives CASSQGLPGIQYF.

This clone was seen just once. J is TRBJ1-1 and V is TRBV3-1 (or the pseudogene TRBV3-2), with no clear D. The germline V gene encodes CDR1 LGHDT and CDR2 YNNKEL (reference sequence). CDR3 length: 12 residues. V was trimmed by 4 bases and J by 11 bases, leaving 14 bases between them. This chain's CDR3 is CASSPADGRAFF. The CDR3 region has the DNA TGTGCCAGCAGCCCAGCCGACGGTAGGGCTTTCTTT.

Details on this clone: The same CDR3 is also encoded by other DNA sequences in this sample. This chain uses TRBV12-3 or TRBV12-4 with TRBJ1-1; a weak D match, TRBD1 (6 bases). Trimming took off 4 bases at V and 11 bases at J, with 11 bases between the two ends. This CDR3 contains 11 residues. The CDR3 coding sequence is TGTGCCAGCAGTTCCAGGGGAGGGGCTTTCTTT. Protein sequence: CASSSRGGAFF.

By share, this clone ranks as hyperexpanded (1% or more). The genes are TRBV6-5 and TRBJ1-2; D remains unclear. The CDR3 is 13 amino acids. Trimming left V 7 bases short and J 4 bases short, with 13 bases between. Looked up from germline, CDR1 is MNHEY and CDR2 is SVGAGI. In nucleotides, the CDR3 is TGTGCCAGCAATCCCGGTGGGTTCTATGGCTACACCTTC. Its protein is CASNPGGFYGYTF.

This clone was found a few times. This rearrangement joins TRBV28 to TRBJ2-1; TRBD2 might be the D (5 bases). Per the germline V gene, CDR1 is MDHEN and CDR2 is SYDVKM. Trimming cost V 3 bases and J 2 bases, with 11 bases left between them. The CDR3 consists of 15 residues. The CDR3 reads CASSFSLEAYNEQFF. CDR3 in DNA: TGTGCCAGCAGTTTCTCCCTGGAGGCCTACAATGAGCAGTTCTTC.

The chain is built from TRBV19 and TRBJ2-5, with D tentatively TRBD2 (7 bases). In germline, CDR1 is LNHDA, CDR2 SQIVND (reference sequence). V lost 5 bases and J 7 bases, leaving 17 bases between the germline ends. The CDR3 consists of 14 residues. CDR3 sequence reads: CASSPRGASGTQYF. CDR3 nucleotides: TGTGCCAGTAGTCCCCGGGGGGCCTCGGGGACCCAGTACTTC.

The rearrangement uses TRBV6-2 or TRBV6-3 and TRBJ2-3, with 7 bases identical to TRBD2. This CDR3 has 18 amino acids. The V and J ends lost 2 bases and 0 bases, in that order; junction bases with no gene match: 11. Germline CDR1 and CDR2: MNHEY and SVGEGT. CDR3 bases: TGTGCCAGCAGTTACCCGGGACTATGGGACCTAAGCACAGATACGCAGTATTTT. Amino acids: CASSYPGLWDLSTDTQYF.

This clone has just a few counts. The chain has TRBV4-2 and TRBJ2-7; TRBD1 agrees at 8 bases. Trimming cost V 3 bases and J 2 bases; bases outside gene matches: 3. This CDR3 has 14 residues. Germline V gives CDR1 LGHNA, CDR2 YNFKEQ. CDR3 amino acids: CASSQRQGTYEQYF. The DNA for the CDR3 is TGTGCCAGCAGCCAGCGACAGGGGACCTACGAGCAGTACTTC.

The CDR3 spells CASRDRGASGVYEQYF. The CDR3 bases are TGTGCCAGCAGGGACAGGGGGGCTAGCGGGGTCTACGAGCAGTACTTC. This chain links TRBV6-6 with TRBJ2-7; D might be TRBD1 (10 bases). Per the germline V gene, CDR1 is MNHNY and CDR2 is SVGAGI (reference sequence). The CDR3 is 16 residues long. V was trimmed by 6 bases and J by 3 bases, leaving 21 bases between them.

The chain uses TRBV19 and TRBJ2-7; 8 bases agree with TRBD2. V shed 1 base, J shed 3 bases, and the junction held 8 bases outside the gene matches. Germline lookup yields CDR1 LNHDA and CDR2 SQIVND (reference sequence). The CDR3 extends over 16 amino acids. The CDR3 DNA sequence: TGTGCCAGTAGTATAGCGGGGGGGGCCACCTACTACGAGCAGTACTTC. This gives the protein CASSIAGGATYYEQYF.

This clone was seen only once. J is TRBJ2-3 and V is TRBV6-4, with 8 bases aligning to TRBD2. CDR3 length: 15 amino acids. The germline V gene has CDR1 MRHNA and CDR2 SNTAGT. J was trimmed by 6 bases and V by 3 bases; bases with no gene match: 8. Written as DNA, the CDR3 is TGTGCCAGCAGTGAGGTAGCGGGAACTGGGGATACGCAGTATTTT. Its protein is CASSEVAGTGDTQYF.

The chain joins TRBV18 to TRBJ2-7; 7 nucleotides align to TRBD1. The germline V gene encodes CDR1 KGHSH and CDR2 LQKENI. CDR3 length equals 17 residues. After removal of 2 bases from V and 4 bases from J, the junction contained 14 bases not matched to a gene. The CDR3 loop is CASSPNGGDSSSYEQYF. In nucleotides, the CDR3 is TGTGCCAGCTCACCAAATGGTGGGGACAGCTCCTCATACGAGCAGTACTTC.

CDR3 in amino acids: CASSDGTGDTDTQYF. CDR3 sequence (DNA): TGTGCCAGCAGTGACGGGACAGGGGACACAGATACGCAGTATTTT. The J gene is TRBJ2-3, the V gene TRBV6-4; 10 bases map to TRBD1. J was trimmed by 2 bases and V by 2 bases; bases with no gene match: 1. Germline V lookup: CDR1 MRHNA, CDR2 SNTAGT. The CDR3 sequence is 15 residues long.

This rearrangement joins TRBV6-1 to TRBJ2-4; D might be TRBD1 (5 bases). V was pared by 3 bases and J by 0 bases, with 12 bases between. The CDR3 runs 16 residues. Germline loops: CDR1 MNHNS, CDR2 SASEGT. The chain's CDR3 is CASSDRRQIAKNIQYF. The CDR3, as DNA: TGTGCCAGCAGTGACCGAAGACAGATAGCCAAAAACATTCAGTACTTC.

The genes are TRBV19 and TRBJ1-5, with 9 nucleotides matching TRBD1. The CDR3 is 17 amino acids. V dropped 9 bases and J dropped 3; count of bases not matched to a gene: 15. CDR1 and CDR2 (germline): LNHDA, SQIVND (reference sequence). This CDR3 is CARTEKTGQGTNQPQHF. The CDR3, as DNA: TGTGCCAGAACCGAAAAAACGGGACAGGGTACCAATCAGCCCCAGCATTTT.

The chain employs TRBV28 and TRBJ2-7; no clear D gene. The CDR3 is 16 amino acids. V shed 1 base and J shed 4 bases, with 17 bases lying between them. CDR1 is MDHEN and CDR2 is SYDVKM in the germline V gene. CDR3 coding DNA: TGTGCCAGCAGTTTATTAGGTTCGGTAGGAATATACGAGCAGTACTTC. The encoded protein is CASSLLGSVGIYEQYF.